This TCR beta chain stems from a study of glioma-infiltrating T cells after dendritic cell vaccination. Turning to this clone: Its antigen is currently unknown.

Germline assignment: CDR1 MNHEY and CDR2 SMNVEV (reference sequence). Trimming took off 7 bases at V and 2 bases at J, with 14 bases between the two ends. The CDR3 is made up of 15 amino acids. Clones were sequenced by immunoSEQ multiplex PCR, and TCRdb holds only the in-frame ones, with some missing. The sample lists 100,000 or so clones, almost 90% occurring once. Study findings and constraints: Few patients contributed both blood and tumor specimens.

Time point meaning: after dendritic cell vaccination, including at tumor progression/relapse. The receptor was isolated from a human donor with glioblastoma. Here the sequenced sample was blood, taken after dendritic cell vaccination. This sequence joins TRBV27 and TRBJ2-2; D is unclear. The CDR3 loop is CASTKTTINTGELFF. In DNA, the CDR3 is TGTGCCAGCACCAAAACGACAATTAACACCGGGGAGCTGTTTTTT.